The 20 T cell receptor beta chains below were found in one sample sequenced in a study of CD8+CD57+ T cells in acquired aplastic anemia. For CDR3 and TCR beta VDJ profiling, genomic DNA was the template used. Via MiXCR, TCRdb re-called the reads, giving one row per CDR3 protein. Here the sample spans about 160,000 distinct CDR3 sequences, 45% to 55% being singletons. Sequencing involved patients with CD8+CD57+ cell expansion previously shown by flow cytometry. Sequencing was done on a sample of sorted CD4+, CD8+, or CD8+CD57+ T cells (not recorded which) from PBMCs. The origin of the receptors is a human donor with aplastic anemia.

With regard to this clonotype: Relative to the germline gene, one junction end is altered; a read error may explain this. The chain has TRBV28 and TRBJ1-1; D is unclear. Germline lookup yields CDR1 MDHEN and CDR2 SYDVKM. This CDR3 has 12 amino acids. The CDR3 nucleotides are TGTGCCAGCACGGGTATGAACACTGAAGCTTCCTTT. This encodes CASTGMNTEASF.

This clonotype was counted between two and nine times. The chain recombines TRBV10-2 with TRBJ1-6, with D perhaps TRBD1 (5 bases). V lost 2 bases and J 10 bases, leaving 6 bases between the germline ends. Germline V gene sequence: CDR1 WSHSY, CDR2 SAAADI. The CDR3 extends over 12 amino acids. CDR3 coding DNA: TGCGCCAGCAGTGAGGACAGCTCACCCCTCCACTTT. Its protein product is CASSEDSSPLHF.

This clonotype was observed a single time. Relative to the germline gene, one junction end is altered; a read error may explain this. The genes are TRBV6-1 and TRBJ2-7, with D perhaps assigned TRBD1 or TRBD2 (8 bases each). Germline V gene lookup returns CDR1 MNHNS and CDR2 SASEGT. There are 15 residues in the CDR3. This chain's CDR3 is CASSQPGTGAGEQHF. The CDR3 DNA follows: TGTGCCAGCAGTCAACCCGGGACAGGAGCGGGGGAGCAGCACTTC.

This clonotype came up many times. This rearrangement joins TRBV7-8 to TRBJ1-6; TRBD1 agrees at 8 bases. CDR3 size: 16 residues. Germline trimming cut 4 bases from V and 5 bases from J; bases unmatched to any gene: 7. Germline lookup yields CDR1 SGHVS and CDR2 FQNEAQ. The CDR3 coding sequence is TGTGCCAGCAGCTACCCAGCGGGACAGGATAATTCACCCCTCCACTTT. Protein sequence: CASSYPAGQDNSPLHF.

This clonotype has at least ten counts. The chain couples TRBV10-2 to TRBJ1-1; no definite D call. Per the germline V gene, CDR1 is WSHSY and CDR2 is SAAADI. This CDR3 spans 12 amino acids. V lost 4 bases and J 2 bases, leaving 5 bases between the germline ends. Here the CDR3 reads CASSVSNTEAFF. The CDR3 DNA reads as TGCGCCAGCAGTGTGAGTAACACTGAAGCTTTCTTT.

The rearrangement uses TRBV2 and TRBJ1-1; D not certain. V lost 6 bases to trimming and J lost 5 bases, with 10 bases between them. The CDR3 loop spans 12 amino acids. The germline V gene has CDR1 SNHLY and CDR2 FYNNEI. The CDR3 DNA sequence: TGTGCCAGCAGCCTTTGGGATACTGAAGCTTTCTTT. Amino acids: CASSLWDTEAFF.

The table lists this clonotype with a few counts. The gene calls are TRBV20-1 and TRBJ2-7, with 7 bases lining up with TRBD2. The V segment lost 5 bases and the J segment 2 bases; nucleotides outside the gene matches: 9. The CDR3 has 14 amino acids. The germline gives CDR1 DFQATT, CDR2 SNEGSKA (reference sequence). The CDR3 loop reads CSAQVTSTTYEQYF. For the CDR3, the DNA is TGCAGTGCTCAAGTGACTAGCACGACCTACGAGCAGTACTTC.

This clonotype has only one observation. The chain joins TRBV9 to TRBJ2-1; D unresolved. With 2 bases removed from V and 0 bases from J, the gap between germline ends came to 12 bases. CDR3 length: 16 amino acids. Germline-derived CDR1 and CDR2 are SGDLS and YYNGEE. The CDR3 DNA is TGTGCCAGCAGCGTGGGCCTGGGCAGCTCCTACAATGAGCAGTTCTTC. This encodes CASSVGLGSSYNEQFF.

This clonotype was counted ten times or more. The CDR3: CASSLSGATGTQYF. CDR3 bases: TGTGCCAGCAGCTTGAGTGGGGCAACGGGGACCCAGTACTTC. V and J are TRBV11-2 and TRBJ2-5; TRBD1 is a possible D gene (5 bases). CDR3 length: 14 amino acids. Germline V gene sequence: CDR1 SGHAT, CDR2 FQNNGV. Trimming left V 3 bases short and J 7 bases short, with 15 bases between.

CDR3 sequence reads: CASSLDRASGYTF. CDR3 nucleotides: TGCGCCAGCAGCTTGGACAGGGCCTCTGGCTACACCTTC. The chain recombines TRBV5-1 with TRBJ1-2, with a weak D call TRBD1 (6 bases). From germline, CDR1 is SGHRS and CDR2 YFSETQ. This CDR3 spans 13 amino acids. V was pared by 0 bases and J by 7 bases, with 10 bases between.

This clonotype was seen a handful of times. This chain joins TRBV28 and TRBJ1-1; no clear D. CDR1 is MDHEN, CDR2 SYDVKM, per germline. The V end was cut by 6 bases, the J end by 3 bases, with 11 bases between. The CDR3 is made up of 13 amino acids. CDR3 protein: CASSVGLYTEAFF. CDR3 in DNA: TGTGCCAGCAGCGTTGGGCTGTACACTGAAGCTTTCTTT.

The chain is built from TRBV10-3 and TRBJ2-1; no firm D call. CDR3 size: 16 residues. Germline values: CDR1 ENHRY, CDR2 SYGVKD. V shed 1 base and J shed 12 bases, with 22 bases lying between them. The CDR3 reads CAISEWSGYGTDTQFF. The CDR3 DNA reads as TGTGCCATCAGTGAGTGGTCGGGTTATGGCACAGATACGCAGTTCTTC.

This clonotype was counted a few times. This sequence joins TRBV30 and TRBJ2-1; no clear D gene. Trimming removed 3 bases from V and 7 bases from J, with 7 bases in between. The CDR3 is 11 amino acids. Germline V lookup: CDR1 GTSNPN, CDR2 SVGIG (reference sequence). As DNA, the CDR3 is TGTGCCTGGAGCGGAGTTAATGAGCAGTTCTTC. It is translated as CAWSGVNEQFF.

This clonotype has more than one count but fewer than ten. V usage is TRBV5-1 and J usage is TRBJ1-1, with D possibly being TRBD1 (6 bases). Per the germline V gene, CDR1 is SGHRS and CDR2 is YFSETQ. Trimming removed 2 bases at V and 3 bases at J, with 14 bases between. CDR3 length: 15 amino acids. In nucleotides, the CDR3 is TGCGCCAGCAGCTTTACAGGGATTAGAGACACTGAAGCTTTCTTT. Translation: CASSFTGIRDTEAFF.

The sample holds many counts of this clonotype. V is TRBV5-1 and J is TRBJ2-5; D may be TRBD1 (5 bases). This CDR3 is 15 amino acids long. V lost 6 bases to trimming and J lost 2 bases, with 17 bases between them. Germline CDR1 reads SGHRS; CDR2 reads YFSETQ. In DNA form, the CDR3 reads TGCGCCAGCACCAGGACACCGGGCCCGCAAGAGACCCAGTACTTC. This gives the protein CASTRTPGPQETQYF.

This chain links TRBV6-5 with TRBJ1-5, with unresolved D. Trimming took 5 bases from V and 0 from J, leaving 8 bases between them. CDR3 size: 14 residues. Germline V gene sequence: CDR1 MNHEY, CDR2 SVGAGI. CDR3 bases: TGTGCCAGCAGTAACCGACCTAGCAATCAGCCCCAGCATTTT. Encoded protein: CASSNRPSNQPQHF.

The gene calls are TRBV19 and TRBJ2-5, with D possibly matching TRBD2 (5 bases). Germline CDR1 is LNHDA and CDR2 is SQIVND (reference sequence). This CDR3 region has 13 residues. V lost 6 bases, J lost 5 bases, and 13 bases lay in between. The CDR3, as DNA: TGTGCCAGTAGCCCTCCGGGGAAGGAGACCCAGTACTTC. Translated, it gives CASSPPGKETQYF.

The V and J genes are TRBV5-1 and TRBJ1-3; a weak D match, TRBD1 (6 bases). This CDR3 is built from 14 residues. Germline V gene data show CDR1 as SGHRS and CDR2 as YFSETQ. V dropped 3 bases and J dropped 4 bases, with 11 bases sitting between them. The CDR3 DNA reads TGCGCCAGCAGCTCCACAGGGTTCGGAAACACCATATATTTT. Protein: CASSSTGFGNTIYF.

This clonotype was observed many times. The gene calls are TRBV7-2 and TRBJ2-7; 8 bases fit TRBD1. Germline trimming cut 5 bases from V and 3 bases from J; bases unmatched to any gene: 6. Looked up from germline, CDR1 is SGHTA and CDR2 is FQGNSA. This CDR3 has 14 residues. The CDR3 region is CASSPGTGVYEQYF. In nucleotides, the CDR3 is TGTGCCAGCAGCCCTGGGACAGGCGTCTACGAGCAGTACTTC.

The genes are TRBV5-8 and TRBJ1-2; 8 positions match TRBD1. Germline lookup yields CDR1 SGHTS and CDR2 YDEGEE. V lost 3 bases, J lost 3 bases, and 7 bases stayed unmatched. This CDR3 is built from 15 residues. CDR3 sequence reads: CASSSTGGSDYGYTF. CDR3 DNA: TGTGCCAGCAGCTCCACAGGGGGATCTGACTATGGCTACACCTTC.